The 31 T cell receptor beta chains below were found in one sample sequenced in a study of T cells after posttransplantation cyclophosphamide. The table came from immunoSEQ multiplex PCR; TCRdb's copy has only in-frame clones and leaves some out. The repertoire includes about 21,000 clones, about 98% of them detected once, and 0.1% to 0.15% sits in the top ten. Sequencing was performed on naive CD8+ T cells sorted from PBMCs. All receptors come from a man aged 35 to 55 in good health, CMV-negative, and a related stem cell transplant donor.

The chain recombines TRBV6-1 with TRBJ2-5; a weak D match, TRBD1 (6 bases). Trimming stripped 1 base from V and 1 base from J, with 16 bases between. The CDR3 length is 17 residues. Germline-derived CDR1 and CDR2 are MNHNS and SASEGT. The CDR3 sequence: CASSEDPDRYFQETQYF. The CDR3 coding sequence is TGTGCCAGCAGTGAAGACCCGGACAGATACTTCCAAGAGACCCAGTACTTC.

The J gene is TRBJ2-7, the V gene TRBV7-2, with TRBD1 matching 7 bases. The CDR3 extends over 13 amino acids. V lost 5 bases, J lost 1 base, and 2 bases stayed unmatched. Germline V gives CDR1 SGHTA, CDR2 FQGNSA. The CDR3 coding sequence is TGTGCCAGCAGCCGACAGGGATCCTACGAGCAGTACTTC. It yields the protein CASSRQGSYEQYF.

This clone was recorded only once. V gene TRBV2 combines with J gene TRBJ1-5, with a possible D match to TRBD1 (5 bases). Germline V CDR1 and CDR2: SNHLY, FYNNEI. The CDR3 totals 15 residues. The ends were cut back, 5 bases at V and 6 bases at J, with 17 bases in the middle. The CDR3 bases are TGTGCCAGCAGTTATTGGGGCCGCGGGGGTCAGCCCCAGCATTTT. Amino acid sequence: CASSYWGRGGQPQHF.

The chain's CDR3 is CAWTWGSSLYGYTF. The CDR3 bases are TGTGCCTGGACCTGGGGCTCCTCCCTCTATGGCTACACCTTC. This chain connects TRBV30 to TRBJ1-2; tentative D call: TRBD1 (5 bases). The CDR3 loop spans 14 amino acids. V was cut by 4 bases and J by 4 bases, with 16 bases left in between. CDR1 GTSNPN and CDR2 SVGIG come from the germline V gene (reference sequence).

The chain carries TRBV6-5 and TRBJ2-3; TRBD2 is a possible D gene (6 bases). Trimming pared 8 bases from V and 6 bases from J, leaving 21 bases between. From germline, CDR1 is MNHEY and CDR2 SVGAGI. CDR3 length: 15 amino acids. CDR3 DNA: TGTGCCAGCCGAACTTGGGGGGAGAAGGGGGATACGCAGTATTTT. Translated: CASRTWGEKGDTQYF.

V and J are TRBV6-6 and TRBJ2-7, with 11 nucleotides matching TRBD1. The V and J ends lost 6 bases and 6 bases, in that order; junction bases with no gene match: 7. The V gene's germline CDR1 is MNHNY and CDR2 SVGAGI (reference sequence). The CDR3 covers 14 residues. The CDR3 DNA reads TGTGCCAGCAGCCCCCGGACAGGGGGCGGCGAGCAGTACTTC. This codes for CASSPRTGGGEQYF.

J is TRBJ1-4 and V is TRBV10-3, with D possibly being TRBD1 (5 bases). The CDR3 totals 14 residues. The V gene's germline CDR1 is ENHRY and CDR2 SYGVKD. Trimming removed 2 bases at V and 4 bases at J, with 8 bases between. CDR3: CAISEQGFNEKLFF. CDR3 nucleotides: TGTGCCATCAGTGAGCAGGGCTTTAATGAAAAACTGTTTTTT.

V and J are TRBV7-8 and TRBJ2-1; tentative D call: TRBD2 (5 bases). The ends were cut back, 2 bases at V and 0 bases at J, with 8 bases in the middle. This CDR3 comprises 15 residues. Germline V CDR1 and CDR2: SGHVS, FQNEAQ. The CDR3 sequence is CASSLMAGSYNEQFF. The CDR3 DNA sequence: TGTGCCAGCAGCTTAATGGCGGGCTCCTACAATGAGCAGTTCTTC.

This clone is a singleton in its sample. The chain couples TRBV2 to TRBJ1-4; no clear D. The germline V gene encodes CDR1 SNHLY and CDR2 FYNNEI. V lost 5 bases and J 7 bases, leaving 29 bases between the germline ends. The CDR3 has 19 amino acids. The CDR3 DNA reads TGTGCCAGCAGTACCCCTAACGGGGATTCTATCTCGGCATTTGAAAAACTGTTTTTT. It is translated as CASSTPNGDSISAFEKLFF.

The genes are TRBV18 and TRBJ2-7; D uncertain. The ends were cut back, 5 bases at V and 3 bases at J, with 14 bases in the middle. The CDR3 is 14 residues long. Germline V gene data show CDR1 as KGHSH and CDR2 as LQKENI. The CDR3 DNA sequence: TGTGCCAGCTCAGATCCTAGTTCTGTCTACGAGCAGTACTTC. This gives the protein CASSDPSSVYEQYF. Full variable domain (rest looked up from reference TRBV18 and TRBJ2-7): NAGVMQNPRHLVRRRGQEARLRCSPMKGHSHVYWYRQLPEEGLKFMVYLQKENIIDESGMPKERFSAEFPKEGPSILRIQQVVRGDSAAYFCASSDPSSVYEQYFGPGTRLTVT.

V and J are TRBV30 and TRBJ2-7; weak D call: TRBD1 (5 bases). The CDR3 length is 10 residues. Germline CDR1 GTSNPN, CDR2 SVGIG (reference sequence). Trimming cost V 5 bases and J 4 bases, with 6 bases left between them. The CDR3 loop is CAWGAYEQYF. CDR3 DNA sequence: TGTGCCTGGGGGGCATACGAGCAGTACTTC. Complete variable domain (other parts from reference TRBV30 and TRBJ2-7): SQTIHQWPATLVQPVGSPLSLECTVEGTSNPNLYWYRQAAGRGLQLLFYSVGIGQISSEVPQNLSASRPQDRQFILSSKKLLLSDSGFYLCAWGAYEQYFGPGTRLTVT.

This chain uses TRBV9 with TRBJ2-5, with D uncertain. V lost 0 bases and J 1 base, leaving 10 bases between the germline ends. There are 15 residues in the CDR3. The germline V gene encodes CDR1 SGDLS and CDR2 YYNGEE. In DNA form, the CDR3 reads TGTGCCAGCAGCGTAGCTAACGGCGGCCAAGAGACCCAGTACTTC. This gives the protein CASSVANGGQETQYF. Full variable domain (remainder filled in from reference TRBV9 and TRBJ2-5): DSGVTQTPKHLITATGQRVTLRCSPRSGDLSVYWYQQSLDQGLQFLIQYYNGEERAKGNILERFSAQQFPDLHSELNLSSLELGDSALYFCASSVANGGQETQYFGPGTRLLVL.

The rearrangement links TRBV10-3 to TRBJ2-3; D is perhaps TRBD2 (6 bases). The CDR3 loop spans 15 amino acids. The germline V and J ends were trimmed by 3 bases and 2 bases, with 12 bases remaining between them. Germline V gives CDR1 ENHRY, CDR2 SYGVKD. CDR3 in DNA: TGTGCCATCAGTGATAAGCGGGCCTCCACAGATACGCAGTATTTT. As protein: CAISDKRASTDTQYF.

The V and J genes are TRBV7-9 and TRBJ2-7; D gene ambiguous. The CDR3 has 11 amino acids. Trimming shortened V by 5 bases and J by 0 bases, and 2 bases separated the two germline ends. Per the germline V gene, CDR1 is SEHNR and CDR2 is FQNEAQ (reference sequence). DNA of the CDR3: TGTGCCAGCAGCCGCTCCTACGAGCAGTACTTC. This sequence encodes CASSRSYEQYF.

The rearrangement links TRBV11-2 to TRBJ2-3, with 8 nucleotides matching TRBD2. There are 16 residues in the CDR3. With 4 bases clipped from V and 2 bases from J, the junction kept 8 bases outside the gene matches. Germline V gives CDR1 SGHAT, CDR2 FQNNGV. CDR3 sequence: CASSSLLAAFTDTQYF. CDR3 sequence (DNA): TGTGCCAGCAGCTCGTTACTAGCGGCCTTCACAGATACGCAGTATTTT.

CDR3 in amino acids: CASSPPTSGRATGELFF. The CDR3, as DNA: TGTGCCAGCAGCCCCCCCACTAGCGGGAGGGCCACCGGGGAGCTGTTTTTT. The genes are TRBV7-2 and TRBJ2-2; the match to TRBD2 covers 13 bases. The CDR3 contains 17 residues. The germline V gene has CDR1 SGHTA and CDR2 FQGNSA. Trimming took 5 bases from V and 4 from J; bases not matched to a gene: 7. The full variable domain, in which reference TRBV7-2 and TRBJ2-2 provide the parts outside the CDR3, is GAGVSQSPSNKVTEKGKDVELRCDPISGHTALYWYRQSLGQGLEFLIYFQGNSAPDKSGLPSDRFSAERTGGSVSTLTIQRTQQEDSAVYLCASSPPTSGRATGELFFGEGSRLTVL.

This chain joins TRBV4-1 and TRBJ2-1; TRBD2 matches 10 bases. The germline V gene has CDR1 MGHRA and CDR2 YSYEKL. The CDR3 covers 17 residues. V shed 3 bases and J 6 bases; nucleotides not matched to a gene: 11. Here the CDR3 reads CASSHDISSGSRNEQFF. Written as DNA, the CDR3 is TGCGCCAGCAGCCATGACATATCTAGCGGGAGTCGCAATGAGCAGTTCTTC.

The chain recombines TRBV7-9 with TRBJ2-1, with 12 nucleotides matching TRBD2. V lost 8 bases and J lost 8; bases outside the gene matches: 10. The CDR3 covers 15 residues. CDR1 SEHNR and CDR2 FQNEAQ come from the germline V gene (reference sequence). CDR3 protein: CASVDRLAGDHEQFF. DNA for the CDR3: TGTGCCAGCGTTGATCGACTAGCGGGAGATCATGAGCAGTTCTTC.

This clone came up once. The chain couples TRBV5-4 to TRBJ2-7, with 8 bases fitting TRBD2. The V gene's germline CDR1 is SGHNT and CDR2 YYREEE (reference sequence). J was trimmed by 2 bases and V by 3 bases; bases with no gene match: 10. The CDR3 runs 16 residues. The CDR3 loop is CASSSAPGSGAYEQYF. CDR3 sequence (DNA): TGTGCCAGCAGCTCCGCCCCGGGTAGCGGGGCCTACGAGCAGTACTTC.

As concerns this clone: At one boundary the junction diverges from the germline segment, which might be a read error. The chain recombines TRBV7-7 with TRBJ2-7, with 7 bases matching TRBD1. Germline V gene sequence: CDR1 SSHAT, CDR2 FNYEAQ (reference sequence). CDR3 size: 15 residues. The CDR3 protein is CASSPSETGIYEQYF. The CDR3 DNA is TGTGCTAGCAGCCCATCCGAGACAGGGATCTACGAGCAGTACTTC. The entire variable domain, with the rest obtained from reference TRBV7-7 and TRBJ2-7, is as follows: GAGVSQSPRYKVTKRGQDVTLRCDPISSHATLYWYQQALGQGPEFLTYFNYEAQPDKSGLPSDRFSAERPEGSISTLTIQRTEQRDSAMYRCASSPSETGIYEQYFGPGTRLTVT.

This chain links TRBV28 with TRBJ2-7, with 13 bases matching TRBD2. The germline V gene encodes CDR1 MDHEN and CDR2 SYDVKM. The length of the CDR3 is 20 residues. With 7 bases clipped from V and 5 bases from J, the junction kept 23 bases outside the gene matches. In DNA, the CDR3 is TGTGCCAGCACTCCTGGGGTAGGACTAGCGGGAGACCACCACCCTAACGAGCAGTACTTC. It is translated as CASTPGVGLAGDHHPNEQYF.

The chain uses TRBV12-5 and TRBJ1-2; the match to TRBD1 covers 7 bases. The germline CDR1 and CDR2 sequences are LGHNT and FRNRAP. Germline trimming cut 3 bases from V and 3 bases from J; bases unmatched to any gene: 13. There are 17 residues in the CDR3. The chain's CDR3 is CASGFLGNRGSDYGYTF. The CDR3 DNA reads as TGTGCTAGTGGTTTTCTGGGAAACAGGGGATCCGACTATGGCTACACCTTC.

This clone has a single count. The V and J genes are TRBV27 and TRBJ2-7; no reliable D call. Germline-derived CDR1 and CDR2 are MNHEY and SMNVEV (reference sequence). The CDR3 extends over 14 amino acids. The V end lost 3 bases, the J end lost 4 bases, and 13 bases lay between the germline ends. CDR3 amino acids: CASSFGLAGYEQYF. In nucleotides, the CDR3 is TGTGCCAGCAGTTTTGGGCTCGCAGGATACGAGCAGTACTTC.

This sequence joins TRBV28 and TRBJ2-6; D not resolved. The ends were cut back, 5 bases at V and 1 base at J, with 9 bases in the middle. This CDR3 is built from 15 residues. Germline loops: CDR1 MDHEN, CDR2 SYDVKM. Written as DNA, the CDR3 is TGTGCCAGCAGTCTCCCAGGTTCTGGGGCCAACGTCCTGACTTTC. This gives the protein CASSLPGSGANVLTF.

The rearrangement uses TRBV28 and TRBJ2-7; D perhaps matches TRBD2 (6 bases). CDR1 is MDHEN and CDR2 is SYDVKM in the germline V gene. The V end lost 3 bases, the J end lost 0 bases, and 9 bases lay between the germline ends. This CDR3 has 14 residues. For the CDR3, the DNA is TGTGCCAGCAGTTTTGGAGGGACCTCCTACGAGCAGTACTTC. Translating it yields CASSFGGTSYEQYF.

The gene calls are TRBV7-9 and TRBJ2-3; D call uncertain. In germline, CDR1 is SEHNR, CDR2 FQNEAQ (reference sequence). The V end was cut by 6 bases, the J end by 1 base, with 11 bases between. The CDR3 spans 14 residues. This chain's CDR3 is CASSTVGGTDTQYF. In nucleotides, the CDR3 is TGTGCCAGCAGTACTGTAGGAGGCACAGATACGCAGTATTTT.

The chain couples TRBV6-5 to TRBJ2-5; TRBD2 matches 7 bases. Trimming took 2 bases from V and 4 from J; bases not matched to a gene: 7. The CDR3 has 15 residues. Germline V lookup: CDR1 MNHEY, CDR2 SVGAGI. The CDR3 reads CASSYGGVDLETQYF. CDR3 DNA sequence: TGTGCCAGCAGTTACGGGGGGGTCGATTTAGAGACCCAGTACTTC.

The chain combines TRBV6-1 with TRBJ2-1; no firm D call. V dropped 6 bases and J dropped 2 bases, with 11 bases sitting between them. From germline, CDR1 is MNHNS and CDR2 SASEGT. The length of the CDR3 is 14 residues. Written as DNA, the CDR3 is TGTGCCAGCAGCGAGGTCGGTGCCTACAATGAGCAGTTCTTC. This sequence encodes CASSEVGAYNEQFF.

The chain has TRBV15 and TRBJ2-1; 9 bases match TRBD2. The germline V gene encodes CDR1 LNHNV and CDR2 YYDKDF (reference sequence). The CDR3 length is 17 residues. The V segment lost 1 base and the J segment 4 bases; nucleotides outside the gene matches: 8. The CDR3 region has the DNA TGTGCCACCAGCAGAGGAATTGGGGCGGGAGGGTACAATGAGCAGTTCTTC. Protein: CATSRGIGAGGYNEQFF.

This chain connects TRBV2 to TRBJ2-7; D may be TRBD1 (5 bases). This CDR3 spans 13 amino acids. Germline V lookup: CDR1 SNHLY, CDR2 FYNNEI. Deletions cut 5 bases from V and 4 bases from J, with 12 bases between. CDR3 nucleotide sequence: TGTGCCAGCAGTCCAAGGGGTGGGTACGAGCAGTACTTC. It is translated as CASSPRGGYEQYF.

This clone was picked up one time. J is TRBJ1-2 and V is TRBV6-1; TRBD1 matches at 9 bases. CDR3 length equals 14 residues. With V trimmed by 0 bases and J by 7 bases, 3 bases remained unmatched. The germline CDR1 and CDR2 sequences are MNHNS and SASEGT. CDR3 nucleotides: TGTGCCAGCAGTGAAGCCGGGACAGGGATTGGCTACACCTTC. It specifies CASSEAGTGIGYTF.